The T cell receptor (beta chain) under discussion was sequenced for a study of brain T cells in children with intractable seizures. General study results and limits: HCMV serostatus was not known, and viral specificity came from CDR3 similarity only.

About this clone itself: Its specificity is not known. A read error may account for a junction end that differs from germline.

The method was immunoSEQ multiplex PCR; TCRdb's version includes in-frame clones alone and lacks a portion of them. The sample has about 340,000 clones; 93% are singletons. As for time point: blood from clinic visit 5 months post-surgery; TSC patient then seizure free. At least one anti-epileptic drug was given before surgery. The CDR3 consists of 14 residues. Germline V gene data show CDR1 as SGHTA and CDR2 as FQGNSA. This chain connects TRBV7-2 to TRBJ2-2, with D maybe TRBD1 (6 bases). The sequencing here drew on peripheral blood, taken roughly 5 months after surgery. The sequence was obtained from a boy in the first two years of life with tuberous sclerosis and intractable seizures. CDR3 sequence reads: CAHRQEANSGELFF. CDR3 nucleotides: TGTGCCCACCGACAGGAAGCGAACTCCGGGGAGCTGTTTTTT.